This paragraph covers one TCR beta chain sequence. What it binds is not known. The CDR3 consists of 13 residues. Germline CDR1 SGHRS, CDR2 YFSETQ. The data are from a study of CXCR3-negative and CXCR3-positive naive CD8 T cells. Turning to the study itself: Overall TRB read output was about 140 million, and each library contained about 1.5 +/- 0.3 million reads. Study conclusions and caveats: In cryopreserved cells, CXCR3 expression partially decreased, and fresh PBMCs were used in most assays. It was found that naive subsets had comparable surface CD5, and TCR strength was inferred from TRB CDR3 properties. In both naive subsets diversity was comparably high, whereas memory CD8+ cells showed much lower diversity.

UMI-labeled 5' RACE TRB cDNA libraries were prepared from the cells. TCRdb reprocessed the 5' RACE reads, keeping one entry per CDR3 protein, no DNA. The sample data list about 40,000 distinct CDR3 sequences. The sequenced sample was memory CD8+ T cells from blood. The receptor's source is a human donor in good health. Some clones in this sample may be carry-over from other donors' samples. The chain employs TRBV5-1 and TRBJ2-7. CDR3 amino acids: CASSLAPTYEQYF.